The 3 T cell receptor beta chains reported below all come from one sample, sequenced in a study of OX40 agonist ivuxolimab in advanced cancers. Sequencing was performed with immunoSEQ multiplex PCR; in TCRdb, only in-frame clones are kept and a portion is missing. Of roughly 34,000 clones in the sample, 89% are singletons; the top ten hold about 0.89%. The sample consisted of CD4+ or CD8+ T cells sorted from blood, taken in a trial of the OX40 agonist ivuxolimab. The receptors were sampled from an adult with an advanced solid tumor such as melanoma, head and neck, liver or kidney cancer.

V gene TRBV4-1 combines with J gene TRBJ2-1; D gene unclear. The V gene's germline CDR1 is MGHRA and CDR2 YSYEKL. Trimming took 2 bases from V and 6 from J, leaving 8 bases between them. The length of the CDR3 is 13 residues. The CDR3 DNA sequence: TGCGCCAGCAGCCAACTGAATGTCAATGAGCAGTTCTTC. It yields the protein CASSQLNVNEQFF.

The V call is TRBV19, the J call TRBJ1-2; 8 bases are shared with TRBD1. This CDR3 has 16 residues. Germline assignment: CDR1 LNHDA and CDR2 SQIVND (reference sequence). Trimming removed 7 bases from V and 5 bases from J; junction bases left unmatched: 15. In nucleotides, the CDR3 is TGTGCCAGTACCCGGACAGGGTTCGGGGTTTATTATGGCTACACCTTC. Its translation: CASTRTGFGVYYGYTF.

This sequence joins TRBV15 and TRBJ2-1; TRBD1 agrees at 7 bases. The CDR3 loop spans 14 amino acids. Trimming took 2 bases from V and 6 from J; bases not matched to a gene: 4. Looked up from germline, CDR1 is LNHNV and CDR2 is YYDKDF (reference sequence). The CDR3 nucleotides are TGTGCCACCAGCAGACCGACAGGGTCCAATGAGCAGTTCTTC. Protein: CATSRPTGSNEQFF.